This TCR beta chain was sequenced during a study of cytomegalovirus exposure and HLA in healthy donors. Study results and limitations: The investigators catalogued 164 TCR beta chains as cytomegalovirus-associated.

In regard to this clone: What it binds is unknown.

This CDR3 is 16 amino acids long. Germline V gene lookup returns CDR1 SGHAT and CDR2 FQNNGV. With V trimmed by 3 bases and J by 8 bases, 10 bases remained unmatched. With 60 Vbeta and 13 Jbeta primers, the PCR was carried out. TCRdb's table, derived via immunoSEQ multiplex PCR, lists solely in-frame clones and lacks some. The sample carries some 120,000 clones, 81% recorded once. This receptor was taken from a man aged 18 to 29 in good health and CMV-seropositive. This sequence joins TRBV11-2 and TRBJ2-1; 10 nucleotides match TRBD2. Material for sequencing was PBMCs. The CDR3 nucleotides read TGTGCCAGCAGCTTGTACGGGACTAGCGTTAACGATGAGCAGTTCTTC. This gives the protein CASSLYGTSVNDEQFF.